A selection of T cell receptor beta chains follows, all from one sample in a study of blood T cell repertoires in COVID-19. Sequenced by immunoSEQ multiplex PCR; TCRdb stores in-frame clones only, minus some. The sample yields 200,000 to 250,000 clones, roughly 86% seen once. Sequenced sample: peripheral blood. The receptor set was obtained from a woman in her twenties or thirties who had recovered from COVID-19. The CDR3 runs from the conserved cysteine through the conserved F or W. D genes are given only for firm matches. Rows give clone size only sometimes, using once, few, many, or a class for an expanded clone.

abundance: -; j_gene: TRBJ1-6; d_gene: TRBD1; v_gene: TRBV5-4; CDR3aa: CASSLGSGGNSPLHF; CDR3nt: TGTGCCAGCAGCTTGGGGTCAGGGGGGAATTCACCCCTCCACTTT
abundance: -; j_gene: TRBJ2-3; d_gene: TRBD1; v_gene: TRBV5-1; CDR3aa: CASSTDRGLDTQYF; CDR3nt: TGCGCCAGCAGCACTGACAGGGGGTTGGATACGCAGTATTTT
abundance: -; j_gene: TRBJ2-2; d_gene: TRBD2; v_gene: TRBV11-2; CDR3aa: CASSSQRGANTGELFF; CDR3nt: TGTGCCAGCAGCTCCCAGCGGGGGGCGAACACCGGGGAGCTGTTTTTT
abundance: -; j_gene: TRBJ2-5; d_gene: -; v_gene: TRBV7-2; CDR3aa: CASTSQRQQETQYF; CDR3nt: TGTGCCAGCACCAGTCAGCGGCAGCAAGAGACCCAGTACTTC
abundance: -; j_gene: TRBJ2-3; d_gene: TRBD1; v_gene: TRBV7-2; CDR3aa: CASGPTGAQGDTQYF; CDR3nt: TGTGCCAGCGGACCGACAGGGGCCCAAGGGGATACGCAGTATTTT
abundance: -; j_gene: TRBJ1-5; d_gene: TRBD1; v_gene: TRBV19; CDR3aa: CASSVTGGGNQPQHF; CDR3nt: TGTGCCAGTAGCGTGACAGGGGGCGGCAATCAGCCCCAGCATTTT
abundance: -; j_gene: TRBJ2-1; d_gene: -; v_gene: TRBV9; CDR3aa: CASSVGPPGWGHEQFF; CDR3nt: TGTGCCAGCAGCGTAGGGCCCCCAGGGTGGGGCCATGAGCAGTTCTTC
abundance: -; j_gene: TRBJ2-7; d_gene: -; v_gene: TRBV15; CDR3aa: CATSRETAGNSYYEQYF; CDR3nt: TGTGCCACCAGCAGAGAGACAGCCGGTAATTCGTACTACGAGCAGTACTTC
abundance: -; j_gene: TRBJ1-5; d_gene: TRBD1; v_gene: TRBV19; CDR3aa: CAARGPNQPQHF; CDR3nt: TGTGCCGCCAGGGGGCCTAATCAGCCCCAGCATTTT
abundance: -; j_gene: TRBJ2-1; d_gene: TRBD2; v_gene: TRBV10-3; CDR3aa: CAISDERGSSYNEQFF; CDR3nt: TGTGCCATCAGTGATGAGCGGGGGAGCTCCTACAATGAGCAGTTCTTC
abundance: few; j_gene: TRBJ1-2; d_gene: -; v_gene: TRBV4-3; CDR3aa: CASSQDLWGRRYTF; CDR3nt: TGCGCCAGCAGCCAAGATCTTTGGGGCCGCCGTTACACCTTC
abundance: -; j_gene: TRBJ2-7; d_gene: -; v_gene: TRBV6-5; CDR3aa: CASTQSYEQYF; CDR3nt: TGTGCCAGCACCCAGTCCTACGAGCAGTACTTC
abundance: once; j_gene: TRBJ1-5; d_gene: -; v_gene: TRBV14; CDR3aa: CASSQRGLNRGSQHF; CDR3nt: TGTGCCAGCAGCCAAAGGGGACTGAATAGGGGTAGCCAGCATTTT
abundance: -; j_gene: TRBJ2-2; d_gene: -; v_gene: TRBV7-6; CDR3aa: CASSLSAAKPNTGELFF; CDR3nt: TGTGCCAGCAGCTTATCAGCGGCTAAACCTAACACCGGGGAGCTGTTTTTT
abundance: -; j_gene: TRBJ1-2; d_gene: -; v_gene: TRBV11-2; CDR3aa: CASSSSTRGRMYGYTF; CDR3nt: TGTGCCAGCAGCTCCAGTACCAGGGGAAGGATGTATGGCTACACCTTC
abundance: -; j_gene: TRBJ2-2; d_gene: TRBD1; v_gene: TRBV7-3; CDR3aa: CASSLGDRVSGELFF; CDR3nt: TGTGCCAGCAGCTTAGGGGACAGGGTCTCTGGGGAGCTGTTTTTT
abundance: once; j_gene: TRBJ2-7; d_gene: -; v_gene: TRBV5-4; CDR3aa: CASSFLDRGNYEQYF; CDR3nt: TGTGCCAGCAGCTTCCTAGACCGGGGAAACTACGAGCAGTACTTC
abundance: -; j_gene: TRBJ1-5; d_gene: TRBD1; v_gene: TRBV19; CDR3aa: CASSSGQGVSNQPQHF; CDR3nt: TGTGCCAGTAGTTCCGGACAGGGGGTTAGCAATCAGCCCCAGCATTTT
abundance: -; j_gene: TRBJ2-2; d_gene: TRBD1; v_gene: TRBV7-9; CDR3aa: CASSLAGFYGTGNTGELFF; CDR3nt: TGTGCCAGCAGCTTAGCGGGTTTTTACGGGACAGGTAACACCGGGGAGCTGTTTTTT
abundance: -; j_gene: TRBJ2-7; d_gene: -; v_gene: TRBV27; CDR3aa: CASSLQGWSYEQYF; CDR3nt: TGTGCCAGCAGCCTACAGGGTTGGTCCTACGAGCAGTACTTC
abundance: -; j_gene: TRBJ2-5; d_gene: -; v_gene: TRBV7-7; CDR3aa: CASSLALQGVETQYF; CDR3nt: TGTGCCAGCAGCTTAGCGCTACAGGGAGTGGAGACCCAGTACTTC
abundance: -; j_gene: TRBJ1-5; d_gene: -; v_gene: TRBV11-2; CDR3aa: CASSLAGAGNQPQHF; CDR3nt: TGTGCCAGCAGCTTAGCAGGGGCCGGCAATCAGCCCCAGCATTTT
abundance: -; j_gene: TRBJ1-1; d_gene: -; v_gene: TRBV6-5; CDR3aa: CASYWGGVGDTEAFF; CDR3nt: TGTGCCAGCTACTGGGGGGGGGTCGGGGACACTGAAGCTTTCTTT
abundance: -; j_gene: TRBJ2-1; d_gene: TRBD2; v_gene: TRBV14; CDR3aa: CASSQEAGTSPYNEQFF; CDR3nt: TGTGCCAGCAGCCAAGAAGCTGGGACTAGCCCATACAATGAGCAGTTCTTC
abundance: once; j_gene: TRBJ1-5; d_gene: TRBD1; v_gene: TRBV24-1; CDR3aa: CATSDLFGRVQGVGQPQHF; CDR3nt: TGTGCCACCAGTGATTTATTTGGGCGAGTGCAGGGGGTAGGTCAGCCCCAGCATTTT
abundance: -; j_gene: TRBJ2-1; d_gene: TRBD1; v_gene: TRBV9; CDR3aa: CASSVGTGYNEQFF; CDR3nt: TGTGCCAGCAGCGTAGGGACAGGGTACAATGAGCAGTTCTTC
abundance: once; j_gene: TRBJ2-5; d_gene: -; v_gene: TRBV9; CDR3aa: CASSVGQFQETQYF; CDR3nt: TGTGCCAGCAGCGTAGGACAGTTTCAAGAGACCCAGTACTTC
abundance: -; j_gene: TRBJ1-2; d_gene: -; v_gene: TRBV6-2/TRBV6-3; CDR3aa: CASSGGQNYGYTF; CDR3nt: TGTGCCAGCAGCGGCGGACAAAACTATGGCTACACCTTC
abundance: -; j_gene: TRBJ2-3; d_gene: -; v_gene: TRBV11-1; CDR3aa: CASSLGAADYTDTQYF; CDR3nt: TGTGCCAGCAGCTTAGGTGCAGCAGACTACACAGATACGCAGTATTTT
abundance: once; j_gene: TRBJ2-1; d_gene: -; v_gene: TRBV5-1; CDR3aa: CASSFLNEQFF; CDR3nt: TGCGCCAGCAGCTTCCTGAATGAGCAGTTCTTC
abundance: -; j_gene: TRBJ2-2; d_gene: -; v_gene: TRBV6-4; CDR3aa: CASRDTAAGELFF; CDR3nt: TGTGCCAGCAGGGACACTGCGGCCGGGGAGCTGTTTTTT
abundance: -; j_gene: TRBJ1-1; d_gene: -; v_gene: TRBV29-1; CDR3aa: CSVEDQHSVARFF; CDR3nt: TGCAGCGTTGAAGATCAGCACAGTGTGGCCCGTTTCTTT
abundance: -; j_gene: TRBJ1-2; d_gene: -; v_gene: TRBV21-1; CDR3aa: CASSDDRDFSYGYTF; CDR3nt: TGTGCCAGCAGCGACGACAGGGACTTCTCGTATGGCTACACCTTC
abundance: -; j_gene: TRBJ2-3; d_gene: TRBD2; v_gene: TRBV3-1/TRBV3-2; CDR3aa: CASSHRRGGKDTQYF; CDR3nt: TGTGCCAGCAGCCACCGGCGGGGGGGCAAAGATACGCAGTATTTT
abundance: -; j_gene: TRBJ1-4; d_gene: TRBD1; v_gene: TRBV2; CDR3aa: CASNPDRGGNEKLFF; CDR3nt: TGTGCCAGCAACCCTGACAGGGGGGGAAACGAAAAACTGTTTTTT
abundance: -; j_gene: TRBJ2-5; d_gene: TRBD2; v_gene: TRBV7-3; CDR3aa: CASSLTSARETQYF; CDR3nt: TGTGCCAGCAGCTTGACTAGCGCCCGGGAGACCCAGTACTTC
abundance: -; j_gene: TRBJ2-7; d_gene: TRBD2; v_gene: TRBV19; CDR3aa: CASSIRGLAGGDEQYF; CDR3nt: TGTGCCAGTAGTATAAGGGGACTAGCGGGGGGCGACGAGCAGTACTTC
abundance: -; j_gene: TRBJ1-6; d_gene: TRBD1; v_gene: TRBV27; CDR3aa: CASSFYGTGYSPLHF; CDR3nt: TGTGCCAGCAGTTTCTACGGGACAGGGTATTCACCCCTCCACTTT
abundance: -; j_gene: TRBJ2-7; d_gene: TRBD1; v_gene: TRBV25-1; CDR3aa: CASSEDRGPYEQYF; CDR3nt: TGTGCCAGCAGTGAAGACAGGGGGCCCTACGAGCAGTACTTC
abundance: -; j_gene: TRBJ1-6; d_gene: -; v_gene: TRBV12-2; CDR3aa: CASRHRQVRSYNSPLHF; CDR3nt: TGTGCAAGTCGCCACCGACAGGTCCGCTCCTATAATTCACCCCTCCACTTT
abundance: -; j_gene: TRBJ2-7; d_gene: TRBD1; v_gene: TRBV13; CDR3aa: CAIRGQGSSYEQYF; CDR3nt: TGTGCCATCCGGGGACAGGGAAGCTCCTACGAGCAGTACTTC